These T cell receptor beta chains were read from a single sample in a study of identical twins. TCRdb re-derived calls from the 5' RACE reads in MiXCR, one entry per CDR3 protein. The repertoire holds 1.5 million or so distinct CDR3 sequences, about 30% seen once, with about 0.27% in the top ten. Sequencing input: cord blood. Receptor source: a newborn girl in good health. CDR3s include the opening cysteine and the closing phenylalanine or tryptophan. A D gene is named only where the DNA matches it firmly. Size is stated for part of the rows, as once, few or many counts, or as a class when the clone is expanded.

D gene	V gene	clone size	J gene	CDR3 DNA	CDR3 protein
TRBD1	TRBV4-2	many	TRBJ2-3	TGTGCCAGCAGCCCGCGACAGGGGGCACAGGATACGCAGTATTTT	CASSPRQGAQDTQYF
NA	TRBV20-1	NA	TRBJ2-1	TGCAGTGCTAGAAACCCTACTAGGGGGGATGAGCAGTTCTTC	CSARNPTRGDEQFF
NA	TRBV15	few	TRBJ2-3	TGTGCCACCAGCAGAGATTCGGGTGATACGCAGTATTTT	CATSRDSGDTQYF
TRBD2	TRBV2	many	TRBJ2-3	TGTGCCGGCGGGCTAGCGGGGCCCGCTAGCACAGATACGCAGTATTTT	CAGGLAGPASTDTQYF
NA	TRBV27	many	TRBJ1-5	TGTGCCAGCAGTTTAATTGGTGATCAGCCCCAGCATTTT	CASSLIGDQPQHF
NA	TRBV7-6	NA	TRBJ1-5	TGTGCCAGCAGCCCTAGACAGTGGGGGACTATAGCGGATCAGCCCCAGCATTTT	CASSPRQWGTIADQPQHF
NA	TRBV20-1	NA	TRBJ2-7	TGCAGTGCTAGGTCAGGCCTATCCTACAATGAGCAGTACTTC	CSARSGLSYNEQYF
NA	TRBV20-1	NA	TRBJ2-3	TGCAGTGCTCTTAGCGGAGGCACAGATACGCAGTATTTT	CSALSGGTDTQYF
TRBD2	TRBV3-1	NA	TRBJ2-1	TGTGCCAGCAGCCATCAAATGACTAGCCGAAGCTCCTACAATGAGCAGTTCTTC	CASSHQMTSRSSYNEQFF
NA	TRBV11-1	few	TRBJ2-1	TGTGCCAGCAGCTTGAGAGCGTGGGGCAGCTCCTACAATGAGCAGTTCTTC	CASSLRAWGSSYNEQFF
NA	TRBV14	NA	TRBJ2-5	TGTGCCAGCAGCCAAGTTGCCGGGGGCGAGGAGACCCAGTACTTC	CASSQVAGGEETQYF